Reported below is one T cell receptor (beta chain). Its antigen remains unknown. This entry is derived from a study of stem cell transplantation in POMP-related autoinflammatory disease. The wider study: Impaired MHC class I-dependent CD8+ differentiation was hypothesized from defective thymoproteasomes. Broader study findings: PRAID patients trended toward lower TRB diversity and higher clonality in all analyzed T-cell subsets. Patients with PRAID showed a restricted number of unique TRB V-J gene pairings.

The table came from immunoSEQ multiplex PCR; TCRdb's copy has only in-frame clones and leaves some out. There are 4,000 to 6,000 clones in the sample; under 95% occur only once, and roughly 2.2% lies in the top ten. Germline CDR1 is SGHDN and CDR2 is FVKESK. CDR3 length equals 15 residues. V was pared by 5 bases and J by 6 bases, with 6 bases of the junction left unmatched. Sample: CD8+ T cells from PBMCs, taken after stem cell transplantation. The J gene is TRBJ2-1, the V gene TRBV14; 11 positions agree with TRBD2. This sequence was found in a human patient with POMP-related autoinflammation and immune dysregulation (PRAID). T cells may partly derive from the graft donor. Here the CDR3 reads CASSIGTSGPNEQFF. In DNA, the CDR3 is TGTGCCAGCAGCATCGGGACTAGCGGCCCCAATGAGCAGTTCTTC.